Below, 15 T cell receptor beta chains from the same sample are listed, as sequenced in a study of blood T cell repertoires in COVID-19 (TCRdb year 2020). The method was the immunoSEQ multiplex PCR assay. In TCRdb, the immuneACCESS table is reduced to in-frame sequences with V and J assigned. These tables do not hold every clone; where another copy was compared, an unresolved V gene accounts for under half, and the others remain unexplained. The sample profile shows around 30,000 clones; 90% of them were found once. The top ten clones comprise roughly 7.9% of the sample. The sample consisted of peripheral blood. The origin of the receptors is a man in his sixties or seventies with active or convalescent COVID-19.

The chain employs TRBV6-5 and TRBJ2-1; TRBD1 aligns across 7 bases. J gave up 5 bases and V 7 bases, and 5 bases lay outside the gene matches. The CDR3 sequence is 13 residues long. The V gene's germline CDR1 is MNHEY and CDR2 SVGAGI. The CDR3 sequence: CASTGTADNEQFF. The CDR3 region has the DNA TGTGCCAGCACGGGGACAGCCGACAATGAGCAGTTCTTC.

This chain joins TRBV18 and TRBJ1-5; TRBD1 is a possible D gene (5 bases). The CDR3 covers 15 residues. Per germline, CDR1 KGHSH and CDR2 LQKENI. Trimming shortened V by 3 bases and J by 8 bases, and 17 bases separated the two germline ends. The CDR3 DNA reads as TGTGCCAGCTCACCCGTGGGGGGAACAATCAAGCCCCAGCATTTT. It yields the protein CASSPVGGTIKPQHF.

The V and J genes are TRBV2 and TRBJ1-5, with a weak D call TRBD1 (5 bases). Per the germline V gene, CDR1 is SNHLY and CDR2 is FYNNEI. With 4 bases removed from V and 5 bases from J, the gap between germline ends came to 12 bases. The CDR3 extends over 14 amino acids. The CDR3 nucleotides are TGTGCCAGCAGTGGTAGGGGTGGTGATCAGCCCCAGCATTTT. Protein sequence: CASSGRGGDQPQHF. Complete variable domain (other parts from reference TRBV2 and TRBJ1-5): EPEVTQTPSHQVTQMGQEVILRCVPISNHLYFYWYRQILGQKVEFLVSFYNNEISEKSEIFDDQFSVERPDGSNFTLKIRSTKLEDSAMYFCASSGRGGDQPQHFGDGTRLSIL.

This chain uses TRBV7-9 with TRBJ2-5, with TRBD2 as a possible D gene (6 bases). Germline-derived CDR1 and CDR2 are SEHNR and FQNEAQ (reference sequence). The CDR3 contains 14 residues. V lost 4 bases and J 0 bases, leaving 9 bases between the germline ends. CDR3 protein: CASSSSGYQETQYF. The CDR3 DNA follows: TGTGCCAGCAGCTCCAGCGGGTACCAAGAGACCCAGTACTTC.

This sequence joins TRBV6-2 or TRBV6-3 and TRBJ2-3; 10 bases match TRBD1. Trimming took 4 bases from V and 1 from J; bases not matched to a gene: 5. Germline lookup yields CDR1 MNHEY and CDR2 SVGEGT. The CDR3 has 16 amino acids. CDR3 sequence: CASSSRGTGGTDTQYF. The CDR3 DNA reads TGTGCCAGCAGTTCCCGAGGGACAGGGGGCACAGATACGCAGTATTTT.

The chain is built from TRBV14 and TRBJ1-1, with a possible D match to TRBD1 (6 bases). Trimming removed 3 bases from V and 5 bases from J, with 16 bases in between. The CDR3 has 15 residues. Germline CDR1 SGHDN, CDR2 FVKESK. The CDR3 DNA is TGTGCCAGCAGCCAGGGCAGGGGTTGGACAACTGAAGCTTTCTTT. Protein product: CASSQGRGWTTEAFF.

This chain links TRBV4-3 with TRBJ2-4, with 7 nucleotides matching TRBD1. Germline assignment: CDR1 LGHNA and CDR2 YSLEER. CDR3 size: 21 residues. The junction had 21 bases not matched to a gene; V was cut back by 0 bases and J by 4 bases. The CDR3 region has the DNA TGCGCCAGCAGCCAAGATTGGGGTGGGGACAGTCTTTTTTCGGGGAAAAACATTCAGTACTTC. Protein sequence: CASSQDWGGDSLFSGKNIQYF.

CDR3 bases: TGCGCCAGCAGCTTGGCCGTCGGGAGCCCCAATGAGCAGTTCTTC. It is translated as CASSLAVGSPNEQFF. V gene TRBV5-1 combines with J gene TRBJ2-1, with D perhaps TRBD2 (6 bases). CDR1 is SGHRS and CDR2 is YFSETQ in the germline V gene. There are 15 residues in the CDR3. The V end was cut by 0 bases, the J end by 6 bases, with 13 bases between.

This CDR3 reads CASSHYRQGSNYQPQHF. CDR3 DNA sequence: TGTGCCAGCAGCCACTATCGACAGGGGTCGAACTATCAGCCCCAGCATTTT. The chain joins TRBV14 to TRBJ1-5, with 8 bases matching TRBD1. With V trimmed by 3 bases and J by 5 bases, 12 bases remained unmatched. The CDR3 has 17 residues. Germline loops: CDR1 SGHDN, CDR2 FVKESK.

The chain carries TRBV18 and TRBJ2-2; 10 nucleotides align to TRBD1. Germline-derived CDR1 and CDR2 are KGHSH and LQKENI. V shed 5 bases and J 7 bases; nucleotides not matched to a gene: 7. This CDR3 comprises 15 residues. The CDR3 DNA reads as TGTGCCAGCTCAGCGGGACAGGGGCTGTTCGGGGAGCTGTTTTTT. The encoded protein is CASSAGQGLFGELFF. The full variable domain, with the rest looked up from reference TRBV18 and TRBJ2-2, is NAGVMQNPRHLVRRRGQEARLRCSPMKGHSHVYWYRQLPEEGLKFMVYLQKENIIDESGMPKERFSAEFPKEGPSILRIQQVVRGDSAAYFCASSAGQGLFGELFFGEGSRLTVL.

This chain connects TRBV5-5 to TRBJ2-6; D is undetermined. V lost 3 bases and J 0 bases, leaving 7 bases between the germline ends. Germline CDR1 reads SGHKS; CDR2 reads YYEKEE (reference sequence). This CDR3 is 15 amino acids long. CDR3 residues: CASSSASSGANVLTF. Here the CDR3 DNA reads TGTGCCAGCAGCTCCGCGAGCTCTGGGGCCAACGTCCTGACTTTC.

The gene calls are TRBV24-1 and TRBJ1-5; 8 positions match TRBD1. The CDR3 loop spans 16 amino acids. With 3 bases clipped from V and 7 bases from J, the junction kept 10 bases outside the gene matches. Germline V CDR1 and CDR2: KGHDR, SFDVKD. The CDR3 region has the DNA TGTGCCACCAGTGATAAGAAGACAGGGGAGGGCCAGCCCCAGCATTTT. Residues: CATSDKKTGEGQPQHF.

The chain carries TRBV25-1 and TRBJ1-1; 9 bases are shared with TRBD1. V gave up 1 base and J gave up 5 bases; unmatched junction bases: 5. The germline V gene encodes CDR1 MGHDK and CDR2 SYGVNS. There are 15 residues in the CDR3. The CDR3 DNA reads as TGTGCCAGCAGTGAATGGGGGACAGGGTTTACTGAAGCTTTCTTT. Protein: CASSEWGTGFTEAFF. Combining the CDR3 with reference TRBV25-1 and TRBJ1-1 gives the whole variable domain EADIYQTPRYLVIGTGKKITLECSQTMGHDKMYWYQQDPGMELHLIHYSYGVNSTEKGDLSSESTVSRIRTEHFPLTLESARPSHTSQYLCASSEWGTGFTEAFFGQGTRLTVV.

This clone was recorded once. The genes are TRBV11-3 and TRBJ2-1; D not certain. Germline-derived CDR1 and CDR2 are SGHNT and YENEEA. V was pared by 4 bases and J by 6 bases, with 16 bases between. CDR3 length: 15 amino acids. The CDR3, as DNA: TGTGCCAGCAGCTCCGTGTCTTCCGGCGGCAATGAGCAGTTCTTC. Translating gives CASSSVSSGGNEQFF.

This rearrangement joins TRBV9 to TRBJ2-5; 14 nucleotides line up with TRBD2. Germline V gives CDR1 SGDLS, CDR2 YYNGEE. The junction had 4 bases not matched to a gene; V was cut back by 0 bases and J by 6 bases. The CDR3 spans 16 residues. The CDR3 protein is CASSVDGTSGRQTQYF. In DNA form, the CDR3 reads TGTGCCAGCAGCGTAGACGGGACTAGCGGGAGACAGACCCAGTACTTC.